This T cell receptor beta chain was recovered during a study of monozygotic twins with cystic fibrosis. Measured with immunoSEQ multiplex PCR; TCRdb has only the in-frame clones, and not every one. Counted here are approximately 11,000 clones, around 97% occurring once; the ten biggest clones make up over 0.8%. The sample was blood. This TCR was sampled from a boy between 10 and 17 years old with cystic fibrosis.

The CDR3 region has the DNA TGTGCCAGCAGCTTAACCCTCAATCAGCCCCAGCATTTT. Translation gives CASSLTLNQPQHF. This chain connects TRBV11-1 to TRBJ1-5; D not certain. Germline V gene data show CDR1 as SGHAT and CDR2 as FQDESV (reference sequence). This CDR3 contains 13 residues. Trimming stripped 2 bases from V and 3 bases from J, with 5 bases between.